This T cell receptor (beta chain) was recovered during a study of cytomegalovirus exposure and HLA in healthy donors. This clone was picked up one time. The antigen is unknown. J gave up 5 bases and V 5 bases, and 3 bases lay outside the gene matches. The CDR3 has 14 residues. Germline V gives CDR1 SGHVS, CDR2 FNYEAQ. Primers included in the PCR were 60 Vbeta and 13 Jbeta primers. Clones were read by immunoSEQ multiplex PCR, and TCRdb kept only the in-frame ones, dropping some. The repertoire holds 95,000 to 150,000 clones, approximately 79% seen once, with about 2% in the top ten. The study's findings and limits: Later analysis demonstrated an association between a missense DCLRE1C variant and TCR beta V- and J-gene trimming. Across donors, most TCRs were seen rarely, yet some public ones were widespread. For most TCR beta V segments, an earlier analysis put the productive rate at about 87% or about 30% of the time.

The source is a young man in good health and CMV-seronegative. The rearrangement joins TRBV7-6 to TRBJ2-3; 11 nucleotides agree with TRBD1. The source material was PBMCs. The CDR3 sequence is CASSLGQGVDTQYF. CDR3 DNA sequence: TGTGCCAGCAGCCTGGGACAGGGGGTAGATACGCAGTATTTT.